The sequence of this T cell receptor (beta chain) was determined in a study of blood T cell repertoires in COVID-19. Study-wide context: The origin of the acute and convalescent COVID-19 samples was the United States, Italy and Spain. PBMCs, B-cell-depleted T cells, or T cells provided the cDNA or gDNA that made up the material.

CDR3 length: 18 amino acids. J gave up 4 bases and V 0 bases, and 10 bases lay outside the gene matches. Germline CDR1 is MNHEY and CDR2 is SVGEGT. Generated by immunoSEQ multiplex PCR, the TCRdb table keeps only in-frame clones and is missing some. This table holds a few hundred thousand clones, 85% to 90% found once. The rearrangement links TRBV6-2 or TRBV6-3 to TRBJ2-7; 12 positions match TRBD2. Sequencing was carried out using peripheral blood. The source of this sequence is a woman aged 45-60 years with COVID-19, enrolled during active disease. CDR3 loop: CASSYSSRLAGVPYEQYF. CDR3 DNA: TGTGCCAGCAGTTACTCGAGTCGACTAGCGGGAGTTCCATACGAGCAGTACTTC.